This T cell receptor (beta chain) was sequenced during a study of shared clonotypes between healthy human individuals. With 5 bases removed from V and 5 bases from J, the gap between germline ends came to 30 bases. Germline V gene sequence: CDR1 SGHDN, CDR2 FVKESK. The CDR3 has 19 amino acids. In its sample, this clone was seen once. Each replicate PCR on the sorted subsets used about 0.2 ug DNA (around 30,000 T cell genomes). The data were produced by immunoSEQ multiplex PCR, yet TCRdb's version contains in-frame clones alone and is incomplete. The repertoire holds 2,500,000 or so clones, with roughly 90% as singletons.

The genes are TRBV14 and TRBJ2-5; D ambiguous. Sequencing was carried out using naive CD4+ T cells from PBMCs. The subset is: CD45RA+ positively selected. The source is a young man in good health. Some clones in this sample may be carry-over from other donors' samples. CDR3 nucleotides: TGTGCCAGCAGCTTTACCCCCCCTCTTGGGCGCCCACAATGGGAGACCCAGTACTTC. Residues: CASSFTPPLGRPQWETQYF.